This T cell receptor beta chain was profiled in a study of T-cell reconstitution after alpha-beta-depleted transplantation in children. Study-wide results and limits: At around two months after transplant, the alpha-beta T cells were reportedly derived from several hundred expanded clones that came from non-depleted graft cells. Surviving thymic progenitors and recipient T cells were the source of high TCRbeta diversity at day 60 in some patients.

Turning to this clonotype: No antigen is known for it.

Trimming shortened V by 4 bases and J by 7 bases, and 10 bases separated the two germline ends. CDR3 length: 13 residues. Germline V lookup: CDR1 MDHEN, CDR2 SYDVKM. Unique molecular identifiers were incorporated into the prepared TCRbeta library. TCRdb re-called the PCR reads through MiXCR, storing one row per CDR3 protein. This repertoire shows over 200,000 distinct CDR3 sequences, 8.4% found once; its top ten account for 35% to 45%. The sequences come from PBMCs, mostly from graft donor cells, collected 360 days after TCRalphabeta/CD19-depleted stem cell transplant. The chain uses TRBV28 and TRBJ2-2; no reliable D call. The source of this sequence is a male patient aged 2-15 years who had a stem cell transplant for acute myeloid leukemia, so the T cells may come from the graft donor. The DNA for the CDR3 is TGTGCCAGCAGTTCGCTCAATCACGGGGAGCTGTTTTTT. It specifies CASSSLNHGELFF.